The 28 T cell receptor beta chains below were found in one sample sequenced in a study of blood T cell repertoires in COVID-19. Sequenced by immunoSEQ multiplex PCR; TCRdb stores in-frame clones only, minus some. The sample includes approximately 55,000 clones, around 80% of them seen just once. The sample comprised peripheral blood. These receptors originate from a man aged 25 to 40 with COVID-19, enrolled during active disease.

The chain links TRBV5-6 to TRBJ1-6; 8 nucleotides line up with TRBD1. The V segment lost 2 bases and the J segment 7 bases; nucleotides outside the gene matches: 5. The CDR3 spans 15 residues. The germline V gene has CDR1 SGHDT and CDR2 YYEEEE. DNA of the CDR3: TGTGCCAGCAGCTTTGGACAGGGACGGAATTCACCCCTCCACTTT. This codes for CASSFGQGRNSPLHF.

V and J are TRBV7-2 and TRBJ2-7, with a tentative D call TRBD2 (6 bases). From germline, CDR1 is SGHTA and CDR2 FQGNSA. Trimming took 4 bases from V and 4 from J, leaving 11 bases between them. The CDR3 totals 13 residues. CDR3 sequence: CASSSYGGYEQYF. CDR3 in DNA: TGTGCCAGCAGCTCGTACGGGGGTTACGAGCAGTACTTC.

Written as DNA, the CDR3 is TGTGCCTGGCGGGGGAAGGGGCCGGCAACTAATGAAAAACTGTTTTTT. Its protein is CAWRGKGPATNEKLFF. The chain couples TRBV30 to TRBJ1-4; weak D call: TRBD1 (5 bases). Trimming cost V 5 bases and J 0 bases, with 16 bases left between them. The V gene's germline CDR1 is GTSNPN and CDR2 SVGIG (reference sequence). The CDR3 is made up of 16 amino acids.

The V gene is TRBV5-4, the J gene TRBJ2-1, with D maybe TRBD2 (5 bases). Germline V gives CDR1 SGHNT, CDR2 YYREEE (reference sequence). The CDR3 sequence is 15 residues long. Trimming stripped 1 base from V and 0 bases from J, with 8 bases between. CDR3 sequence: CASSLLGSSYNEQFF. The CDR3 DNA reads as TGTGCCAGCAGCTTGCTGGGGAGCTCCTACAATGAGCAGTTCTTC.

In this sample, this clone turned up a few times. The CDR3 DNA reads as TGTGCCAGCAGCCAAGATCCGGGCTCCTACAATGAGCAGTTCTTC. Translating it yields CASSQDPGSYNEQFF. The chain joins TRBV4-2 to TRBJ2-1; no firm D call. Germline lookup yields CDR1 LGHNA and CDR2 YNFKEQ. V was shortened by 0 bases and J by 0 bases, with 6 bases between the two germline ends. The CDR3 has 15 residues.

V is TRBV7-8 and J is TRBJ2-7, with D perhaps matching TRBD1 (6 bases). The germline gives CDR1 SGHVS, CDR2 FQNEAQ. The CDR3 length is 15 residues. The V end was cut by 2 bases, the J end by 0 bases, with 11 bases between. DNA for the CDR3: TGTGCCAGCAGCTTATTTCAGGGGAGCTCCTACGAGCAGTACTTC. Its protein product is CASSLFQGSSYEQYF.

The genes are TRBV7-6 and TRBJ2-1; 9 bases are shared with TRBD2. V lost 0 bases to trimming and J lost 6 bases; unmatched junction nucleotides: 12. Germline V gives CDR1 SGHVS, CDR2 FNYEAQ. The CDR3 runs to 18 residues. CDR3 nucleotide sequence: TGTGCCAGCAGCTTAGCGCTGCCCCTGACTAGCGGTCTCAATGAGCAGTTCTTC. Amino acid sequence: CASSLALPLTSGLNEQFF.

V and J are TRBV7-8 and TRBJ1-4; 8 bases agree with TRBD1. The CDR3 covers 18 residues. The trim removed 5 bases at V and 5 bases at J, leaving 16 bases unmatched. Germline CDR1 SGHVS, CDR2 FQNEAQ. This chain's CDR3 is CASSPYLTGAAKNEKLFF. CDR3 nucleotides: TGTGCCAGCAGCCCCTATTTGACAGGGGCCGCCAAGAATGAAAAACTGTTTTTT. Full variable domain (remainder filled in from reference TRBV7-8 and TRBJ1-4): GAGVSQSPRYKVAKRGQDVALRCDPISGHVSLFWYQQALGQGPEFLTYFQNEAQLDKSGLPSDRFFAERPEGSVSTLKIQRTQQEDSAVYLCASSPYLTGAAKNEKLFFGSGTQLSVL.

J is TRBJ1-3 and V is TRBV25-1; TRBD1 aligns across 9 bases. V shed 6 bases, J shed 2 bases, and the junction held 2 bases outside the gene matches. Germline V lookup: CDR1 MGHDK, CDR2 SYGVNS. There are 14 residues in the CDR3. The CDR3 is CASSTGGPGNTIYF. CDR3 coding DNA: TGTGCCAGCAGCACAGGGGGCCCTGGAAACACCATATATTTT.

The rearrangement links TRBV5-1 to TRBJ2-7, with 7 bases that match TRBD2. The CDR3 spans 18 residues. The germline CDR1 and CDR2 sequences are SGHRS and YFSETQ. The J segment lost 3 bases and the V segment lost 2 bases, leaving 17 bases of the junction unmatched. The DNA of the CDR3 is TGCGCCAGCAGCTTACAACCCCTGGGAGGGTGGGAGTTCTACGAGCAGTACTTC. Residues: CASSLQPLGGWEFYEQYF.

This chain links TRBV7-6 with TRBJ1-3; TRBD1 matches 9 bases. The germline gives CDR1 SGHVS, CDR2 FNYEAQ. The CDR3 consists of 19 residues. With 3 bases clipped from V and 0 bases from J, the junction kept 12 bases outside the gene matches. The CDR3 loop reads CASSFEGQGFAGSGNTIYF. The CDR3 nucleotides are TGTGCCAGCAGCTTCGAGGGACAGGGATTCGCCGGCTCTGGAAACACCATATATTTT.

This clone was seen a handful of times. The chain is built from TRBV4-2 and TRBJ2-7, with 9 nucleotides matching TRBD1. V shed 0 bases, J shed 3 bases, and the junction held 3 bases outside the gene matches. This CDR3 has 15 amino acids. The germline V gene has CDR1 LGHNA and CDR2 YNFKEQ. The CDR3 coding sequence is TGTGCCAGCAGCCAAGATGGGACAGGGTTCTACGAGCAGTACTTC. Amino acids: CASSQDGTGFYEQYF.

V gene TRBV24-1 combines with J gene TRBJ2-2; the D gene is possibly TRBD1 (6 bases). The CDR3 is 15 residues long. Germline assignment: CDR1 KGHDR and CDR2 SFDVKD. V was clipped by 1 base and J by 5 bases, with 10 bases between them. CDR3 DNA: TGTGCCACCAGTGATTTTTTAGGGGGTACCGGGGAGCTGTTTTTT. Translated, it gives CATSDFLGGTGELFF.

J is TRBJ2-5 and V is TRBV11-3; 7 nucleotides align to TRBD1. The CDR3 is made up of 15 amino acids. Germline CDR1 reads SGHNT; CDR2 reads YENEEA. V shed 5 bases, J shed 4 bases, and the junction held 10 bases outside the gene matches. DNA for the CDR3: TGTGCCAGCAGCGACCGAGGGACAGTTACAGAGACCCAGTACTTC. Protein sequence: CASSDRGTVTETQYF.

The J gene is TRBJ2-3, the V gene TRBV5-1; 11 nucleotides agree with TRBD2. Losses at the gene ends were 7 bases for V and 0 bases for J; bases not matched to a gene: 1. The CDR3 extends over 14 amino acids. Germline values: CDR1 SGHRS, CDR2 YFSETQ. The CDR3 DNA sequence: TGCGCCAGCCTAGCGGGGGGTAGCACAGATACGCAGTATTTT. It yields the protein CASLAGGSTDTQYF.

This chain links TRBV7-2 with TRBJ2-5, with a tentative D call TRBD1 (5 bases). Germline V lookup: CDR1 SGHTA, CDR2 FQGNSA. Trimming pared 0 bases from V and 5 bases from J, leaving 16 bases between. This CDR3 is built from 16 residues. CDR3 sequence (DNA): TGTGCCAGCAGCTTAGCCTTAGCCCCAGGGCGGGAGACCCAGTACTTC. Amino acids: CASSLALAPGRETQYF.

The CDR3 nucleotides are TGTGCCAGCAGCCCGCCAGGGGAGAATCATAATTCACCCCTCCACTTT. Protein: CASSPPGENHNSPLHF. The rearrangement uses TRBV4-2 and TRBJ1-6; D is possibly TRBD1 (6 bases). V was clipped by 4 bases and J by 5 bases, with 15 bases between them. CDR3 length: 16 amino acids. Germline V gene lookup returns CDR1 LGHNA and CDR2 YNFKEQ.

The chain has TRBV11-3 and TRBJ1-1; D remains ambiguous. Trimming shortened V by 1 base and J by 11 bases, and 14 bases separated the two germline ends. This CDR3 region has 13 residues. CDR1 is SGHNT, CDR2 YENEEA, per germline. CDR3 amino acids: CASSLAAYERAFF. In nucleotides, the CDR3 is TGTGCCAGCAGCTTAGCCGCCTACGAACGGGCTTTCTTT.

This clone was seen a few times. J is TRBJ2-7 and V is TRBV11-3, with TRBD1 matching over 7 bases. The CDR3 contains 15 residues. V shed 0 bases, J shed 3 bases, and the junction held 5 bases outside the gene matches. Germline values: CDR1 SGHNT, CDR2 YENEEA. CDR3 amino acids: CASSLDGGQNYEQYF. The CDR3 DNA is TGTGCCAGCAGCTTAGATGGGGGACAGAACTACGAGCAGTACTTC.

V gene TRBV10-3 combines with J gene TRBJ1-3; D perhaps matches TRBD1 (5 bases). V lost 3 bases and J 0 bases, leaving 15 bases between the germline ends. Per germline, CDR1 ENHRY and CDR2 SYGVKD. This CDR3 contains 17 residues. The CDR3 nucleotides read TGTGCCATCAGTGACCCAACCAGGGCCTACTCTGGAAACACCATATATTTT. This sequence encodes CAISDPTRAYSGNTIYF.

The chain recombines TRBV29-1 with TRBJ2-1, with D possibly matching TRBD2 (7 bases). The V end was cut by 4 bases, the J end by 6 bases, with 19 bases between. CDR1 SQVTM and CDR2 ANQGSEA come from the germline V gene. The CDR3 loop spans 15 amino acids. CDR3 amino acids: CSVGGYRGAGNEQFF. The CDR3 coding sequence is TGCAGCGTTGGGGGCTATCGGGGGGCTGGCAATGAGCAGTTCTTC.

This chain uses TRBV27 with TRBJ1-5, with TRBD1 matching 9 bases. The CDR3 has 15 amino acids. The trim removed 3 bases at V and 3 bases at J, leaving 3 bases unmatched. CDR1 is MNHEY, CDR2 SMNVEV, per germline (reference sequence). As DNA, the CDR3 is TGTGCCAGCAGTTTGGGACAGGGCCTCAATCAGCCCCAGCATTTT. The encoded protein is CASSLGQGLNQPQHF.

The genes are TRBV6-1 and TRBJ2-1; 8 nucleotides align to TRBD2. From germline, CDR1 is MNHNS and CDR2 SASEGT. The V segment lost 2 bases and the J segment 2 bases; nucleotides outside the gene matches: 2. CDR3 length equals 15 residues. The CDR3 sequence is CASSEKREPYNEQFF. The CDR3 bases are TGTGCCAGCAGTGAAAAGCGGGAGCCCTACAATGAGCAGTTCTTC.

This clone was counted only a few times. J is TRBJ1-1 and V is TRBV7-2, with D perhaps matching TRBD1 (6 bases). CDR1 is SGHTA and CDR2 is FQGNSA in the germline V gene. The CDR3 length is 15 residues. V was cut by 5 bases and J by 0 bases, with 13 bases left in between. The CDR3 DNA is TGTGCCAGCAGCCCGCAGGGGATTATGAACACTGAAGCTTTCTTT. The encoded protein is CASSPQGIMNTEAFF. Variable domain in full (rest from reference TRBV7-2 and TRBJ1-1): GAGVSQSPSNKVTEKGKDVELRCDPISGHTALYWYRQSLGQGLEFLIYFQGNSAPDKSGLPSDRFSAERTGGSVSTLTIQRTQQEDSAVYLCASSPQGIMNTEAFFGQGTRLTVV.

This chain joins TRBV4-1 and TRBJ2-2; D is unresolved. CDR1 and CDR2 from the germline V gene are MGHRA and YSYEKL. Trimming removed 1 base from V and 4 bases from J, with 10 bases in between. CDR3 length: 15 amino acids. The CDR3, as DNA: TGCGCCAGCAGCCAAGGATTGTGGAGCACCGGGGAGCTGTTTTTT. Residues: CASSQGLWSTGELFF.

This clone was found many times. V usage is TRBV12-3 or TRBV12-4 and J usage is TRBJ2-7, with a weak D call TRBD1 (5 bases). There are 12 residues in the CDR3. V lost 7 bases to trimming and J lost 7 bases, with 14 bases between them. This CDR3 reads CASTNRLGEQYF. In DNA form, the CDR3 reads TGTGCCAGCACAAACAGGTTAGGGGAGCAGTACTTC.

The gene calls are TRBV10-3 and TRBJ2-7, with TRBD2 matching 12 bases. Trimming took 6 bases from V and 4 from J; bases not matched to a gene: 4. CDR1 and CDR2 (germline): ENHRY, SYGVKD. The CDR3 has 14 amino acids. For the CDR3, the DNA is TGTGCCATCAGAGAGACTAGCGGGAGTTACGAGCAGTACTTC. The encoded protein is CAIRETSGSYEQYF.

The gene calls are TRBV6-1 and TRBJ2-7, with 8 bases fitting TRBD1. There are 15 residues in the CDR3. Germline V gives CDR1 MNHNS, CDR2 SASEGT. Trimming took 3 bases from V and 4 from J; bases not matched to a gene: 8. CDR3 sequence (DNA): TGTGCCAGCAGTGACAACTCAGGGGGCGTTTACGAGCAGTACTTC. Encoded protein: CASSDNSGGVYEQYF.